This T cell receptor beta chain was documented in a study of T cells in Graves' hyperthyroidism and ophthalmopathy (dated by TCRdb to the late 2010s). A note on the overall study: TCR V-J signatures able to tell the groups apart were searched for in a discovery cohort of more than 90 patients, of whom more than 40 had Graves' ophthalmopathy and under 65 had stable Graves' hyperthyroidism. Whether ophthalmopathy could be predicted prospectively was tested in an independent validation cohort made up of fewer than 20 hyperthyroidism patients plus 17 patients who later progressed to ophthalmopathy. The roughly 94 discovery patients were randomly split 7:3 into training and test sets. In addition, the study compared T-cell repertoires in thyroid tissue and in blood from several Graves' hyperthyroidism patients. Following sampling, methimazole starting at 30 mg daily was given to hyperthyroidism patients, and high-dose intravenous methylprednisolone was given to ophthalmopathy patients. The paper describes TCR Vbeta CDR3 sequencing of around 130 peripheral blood samples, made up of approximately 40 ophthalmopathy patients, roughly 75 hyperthyroidism patients and some 17 progressor patients.

Here is what the overall study found, with its caveats: Most expanded thyroid clonotypes (frequency above 0.001) were also detected in blood, suggesting blood repertoires may reflect thyroid immune responses. In validation, the model predicted progression to ophthalmopathy a median of 6.5 months before onset, with over 55% sensitivity and more than 72% specificity. No statistical method was used to fix the sample size in advance, and group allocation was not hidden from the investigators. A 13 V-J signature model separated ophthalmopathy from stable hyperthyroidism, with nearly 90% sensitivity and 81% to 82% specificity in cross-validation and 80%/75% in testing.

V ends up 1 base short and J 4 bases short, with an unmatched junction base count of 5. Including cysteine and phenylalanine, the CDR3 has 15 amino acids. Only the CDR3 portion is preserved as DNA: 45 bases, with reading frame beginning at the first base. The germline V gene encodes CDR1 PRHDT and CDR2 FYEKMQ (reference sequence). Of note for this clonotype: Its cognate antigen has yet to be identified. Base quality data are lacking; no much larger clone is found one base away.

Amplification of TCR beta CDR3 regions was carried out from RNA transcripts. For the first round of RT-PCR on the TCR CDR3, the HTBI primer set was used together with the Qiagen OneStep RT-PCR kit. A second multiplex PCR round built the libraries, followed by size selection and purification. Paired-end sequencing of the libraries was performed with 100 bp reads on an Illumina HiSeq2000. The paper's processing steps were these. Raw data were processed with SOAPnuke, discarding reads with adapters, uncalled bases, mean Phred below 15, or no exact constant-primer or identifier match. COPE v1.2.5 was used to merge the high-quality paired reads, and each unique nucleotide sequence was defined as a clonotype. MiTCR v1.1 was used to align clonotypes to the IMGT TRBV, TRBD and TRBJ reference segments. Only V-J combinations with frequency above 0.0001, covering 99% to 99.2% of repertoires, were analysed. The TCS score was defined as the ratio of F50 (clonal expansion) to E x V (chaos), calculated using BLOSUM62-based TCRdist between CDR3 peptides within each V-J. Welch's t-statistics and random forest reduced around 550 V-J features to some 14, which were used in a naive Bayes classifier (R e1071). The similarity between thyroid and blood repertoires was quantified using the Morisita-Horn index. The public reads were reanalyzed by TCRdb: fastp trimming at Q25, MiXCR alignment, in-frame beta chains only. Rows matching on CDR3 protein sequence are summarized as one entry with the most common DNA and genes. These V and J calls rely on TCRdb rather than the paper's analysis. The sample yields approximately 500,000 distinct CDR3 sequences; about half were counted once. The ten largest account for about 8.3% of the sample.

Stable Graves' hyperthyroidism was defined as the absence of progression to ophthalmopathy over 18 months of follow-up. Hyperthyroidism patients were newly diagnosed, with disease duration under 2 months, and aged 18 to 65 years. Patients with uncontrolled infections, other autoimmune diseases, pregnancy or lactation were excluded. Diagnoses were based on clinical symptoms, serum thyroxine and TRAb, thyroid ultrasound and orbital computed tomography. Total RNA was extracted with Trizol reagent, and quality was checked on an Agilent 2100 Bioanalyzer. The sequence was obtained from a woman younger than 30 with Graves' hyperthyroidism. The V and J segments used are TRBV13 and TRBJ1-2; 8 nucleotides in the junction match TRBD1. Sequencing was carried out using peripheral blood or thyroid tissue (not recorded which). The base sequence is TGTGCCAGCAGCTTAGAGCAGGGGGCCGGCTATGGCTACACCTTC. This sequence encodes CASSLEQGAGYGYTF.